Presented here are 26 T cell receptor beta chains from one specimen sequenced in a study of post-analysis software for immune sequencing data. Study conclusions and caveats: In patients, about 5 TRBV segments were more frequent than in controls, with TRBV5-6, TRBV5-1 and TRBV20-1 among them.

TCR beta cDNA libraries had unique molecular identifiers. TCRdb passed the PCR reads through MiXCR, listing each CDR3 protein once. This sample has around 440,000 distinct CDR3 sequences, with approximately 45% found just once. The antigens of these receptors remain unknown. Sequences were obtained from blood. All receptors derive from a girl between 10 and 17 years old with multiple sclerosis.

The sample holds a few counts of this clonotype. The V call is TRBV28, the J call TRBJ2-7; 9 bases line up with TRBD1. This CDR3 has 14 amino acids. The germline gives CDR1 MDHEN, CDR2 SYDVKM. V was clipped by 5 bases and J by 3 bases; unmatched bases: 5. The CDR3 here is CASSRQGGNYEQYF. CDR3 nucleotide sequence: TGTGCCAGCAGTAGACAGGGGGGCAACTACGAGCAGTACTTC.

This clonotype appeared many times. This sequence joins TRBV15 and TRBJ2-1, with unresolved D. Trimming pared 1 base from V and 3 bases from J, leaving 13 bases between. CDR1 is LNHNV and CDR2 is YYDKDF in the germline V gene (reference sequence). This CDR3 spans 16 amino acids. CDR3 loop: CATSRADETDYNEQFF. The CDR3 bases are TGTGCCACCAGCAGAGCCGACGAGACTGACTACAATGAGCAGTTCTTC. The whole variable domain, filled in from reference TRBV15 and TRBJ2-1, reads DAMVIQNPRYQVTQFGKPVTLSCSQTLNHNVMYWYQQKSSQAPKLLFHYYDKDFNNEADTPDNFQSRRPNTSFCFLDIRSPGLGDTAMYLCATSRADETDYNEQFFGPGTRLTVL.

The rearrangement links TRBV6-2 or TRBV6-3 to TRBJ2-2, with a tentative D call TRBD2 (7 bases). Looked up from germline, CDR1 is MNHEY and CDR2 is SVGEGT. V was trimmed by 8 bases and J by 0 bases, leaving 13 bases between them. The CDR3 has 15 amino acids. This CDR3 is CASRAGATNTGELFF. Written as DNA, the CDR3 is TGTGCCAGCCGGGCGGGGGCTACGAACACCGGGGAGCTGTTTTTT.

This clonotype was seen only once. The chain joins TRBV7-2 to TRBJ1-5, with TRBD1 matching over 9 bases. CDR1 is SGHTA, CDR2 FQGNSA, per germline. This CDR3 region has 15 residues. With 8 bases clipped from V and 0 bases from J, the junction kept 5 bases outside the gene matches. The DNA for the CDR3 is TGTGCCAGCGCCACAGGGGGCAATAGCAATCAGCCCCAGCATTTT. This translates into CASATGGNSNQPQHF.

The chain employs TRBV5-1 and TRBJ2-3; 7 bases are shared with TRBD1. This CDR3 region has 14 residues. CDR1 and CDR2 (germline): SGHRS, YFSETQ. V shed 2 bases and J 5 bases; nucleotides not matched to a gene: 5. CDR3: CASSFGTVGDTQYF. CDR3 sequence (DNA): TGCGCCAGCAGCTTCGGGACAGTAGGAGATACGCAGTATTTT.

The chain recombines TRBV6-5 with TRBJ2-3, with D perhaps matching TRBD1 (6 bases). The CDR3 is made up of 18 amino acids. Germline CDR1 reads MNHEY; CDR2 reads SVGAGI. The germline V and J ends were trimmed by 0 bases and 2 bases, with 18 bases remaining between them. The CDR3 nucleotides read TGTGCCAGCAGTTACTCCGGCAGGGGCAGGGGTGACACAGATACGCAGTATTTT. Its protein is CASSYSGRGRGDTDTQYF.

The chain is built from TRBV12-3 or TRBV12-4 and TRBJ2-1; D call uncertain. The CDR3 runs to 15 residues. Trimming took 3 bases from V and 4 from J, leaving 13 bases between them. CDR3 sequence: CASSFLMESYNEQFF. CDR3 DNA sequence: TGTGCCAGCAGTTTTCTCATGGAGAGTTACAATGAGCAGTTCTTC.

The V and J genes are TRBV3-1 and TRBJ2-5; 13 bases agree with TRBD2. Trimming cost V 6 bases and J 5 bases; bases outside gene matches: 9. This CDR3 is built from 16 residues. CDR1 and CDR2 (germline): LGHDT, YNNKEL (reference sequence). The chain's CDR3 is CASSPGLAGEGETQYF. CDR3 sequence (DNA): TGTGCCAGCAGTCCCGGACTAGCGGGAGAAGGGGAGACCCAGTACTTC.

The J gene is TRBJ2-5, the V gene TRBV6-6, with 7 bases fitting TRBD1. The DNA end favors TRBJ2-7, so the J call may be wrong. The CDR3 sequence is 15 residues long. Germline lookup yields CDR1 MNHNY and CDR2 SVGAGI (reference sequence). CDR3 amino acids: CASSFSTGSPSEQYF. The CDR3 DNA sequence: TGTGCCAGCAGTTTTTCGACAGGGTCCCCCTCCGAGCAGTACTTC.

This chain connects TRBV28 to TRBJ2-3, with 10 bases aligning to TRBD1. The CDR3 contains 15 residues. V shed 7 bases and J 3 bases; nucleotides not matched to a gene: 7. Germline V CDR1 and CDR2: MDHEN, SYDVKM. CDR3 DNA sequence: TGTGCCAGCACAAGGACAGGGGGTCAAACAGATACGCAGTATTTT. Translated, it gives CASTRTGGQTDTQYF.

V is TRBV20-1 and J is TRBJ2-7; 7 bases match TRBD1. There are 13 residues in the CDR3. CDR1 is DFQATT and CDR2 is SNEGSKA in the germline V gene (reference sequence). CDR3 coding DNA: TGCGGAGTAGGGCCAGGGGGCTCCTACGAGCAGTACTTC. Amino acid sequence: CGVGPGGSYEQYF.

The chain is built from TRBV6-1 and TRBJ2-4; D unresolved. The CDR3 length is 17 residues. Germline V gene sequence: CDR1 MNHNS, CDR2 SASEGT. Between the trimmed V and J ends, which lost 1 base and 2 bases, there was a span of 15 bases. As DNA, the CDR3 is TGTGCCAGCAGTGAAGATGCAGGCACTCTAACCAAAAACATTCAGTACTTC. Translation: CASSEDAGTLTKNIQYF.

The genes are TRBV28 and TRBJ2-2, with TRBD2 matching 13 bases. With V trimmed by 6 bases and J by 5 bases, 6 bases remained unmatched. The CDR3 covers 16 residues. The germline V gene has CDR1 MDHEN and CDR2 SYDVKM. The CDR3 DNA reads TGTGCCAGCAGAAACGGACTAGCGGGAGATACCGGGGAGCTGTTTTTT. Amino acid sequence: CASRNGLAGDTGELFF.

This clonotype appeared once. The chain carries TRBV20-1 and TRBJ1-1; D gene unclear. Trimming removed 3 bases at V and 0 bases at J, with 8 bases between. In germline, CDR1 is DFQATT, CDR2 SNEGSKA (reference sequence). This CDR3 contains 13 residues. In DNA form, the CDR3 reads TGCAGTGCTAGGCGAGAGATGAACACTGAAGCTTTCTTT. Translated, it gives CSARREMNTEAFF.

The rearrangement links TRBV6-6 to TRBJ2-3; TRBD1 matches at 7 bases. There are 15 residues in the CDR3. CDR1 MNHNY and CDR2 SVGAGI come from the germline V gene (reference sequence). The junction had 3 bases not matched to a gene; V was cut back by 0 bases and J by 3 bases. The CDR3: CASSYSKDRTDTQYF. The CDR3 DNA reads TGTGCCAGCAGTTACTCCAAGGACAGGACAGATACGCAGTATTTT.

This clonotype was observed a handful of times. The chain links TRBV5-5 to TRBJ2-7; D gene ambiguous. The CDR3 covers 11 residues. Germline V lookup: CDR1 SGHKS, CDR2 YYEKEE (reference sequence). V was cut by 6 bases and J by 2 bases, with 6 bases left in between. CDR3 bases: TGTGCCAGCACCAAAACCTACGAGCAGTACTTC. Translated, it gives CASTKTYEQYF.

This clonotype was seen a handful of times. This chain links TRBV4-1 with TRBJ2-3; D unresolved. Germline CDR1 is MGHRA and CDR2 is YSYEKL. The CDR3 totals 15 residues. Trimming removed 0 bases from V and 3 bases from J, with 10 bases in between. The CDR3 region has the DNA TGCGCCAGCAGCCAAGAATGGACCATAACAGATACGCAGTATTTT. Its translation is CASSQEWTITDTQYF.

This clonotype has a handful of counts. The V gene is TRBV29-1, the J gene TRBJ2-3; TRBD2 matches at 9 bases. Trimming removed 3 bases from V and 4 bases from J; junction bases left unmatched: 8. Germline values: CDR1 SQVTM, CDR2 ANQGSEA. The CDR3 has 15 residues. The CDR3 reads CSVDPAGGGADTQYF. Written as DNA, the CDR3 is TGCAGCGTTGATCCAGCGGGAGGTGGAGCAGATACGCAGTATTTT.

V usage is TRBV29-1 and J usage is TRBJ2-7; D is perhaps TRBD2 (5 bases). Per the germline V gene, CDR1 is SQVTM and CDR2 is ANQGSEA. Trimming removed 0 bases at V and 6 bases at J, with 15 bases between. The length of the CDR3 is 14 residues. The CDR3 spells CSVEEGGSRAEQYF. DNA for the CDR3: TGCAGCGTTGAAGAGGGTGGGAGTCGGGCCGAGCAGTACTTC.

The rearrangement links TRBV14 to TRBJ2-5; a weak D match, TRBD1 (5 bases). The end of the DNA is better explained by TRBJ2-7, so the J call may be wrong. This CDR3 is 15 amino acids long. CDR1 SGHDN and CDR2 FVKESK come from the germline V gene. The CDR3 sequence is CASSQDHKSGSEQYF. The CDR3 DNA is TGTGCCAGCAGCCAAGATCATAAATCAGGGTCCGAGCAGTACTTC.

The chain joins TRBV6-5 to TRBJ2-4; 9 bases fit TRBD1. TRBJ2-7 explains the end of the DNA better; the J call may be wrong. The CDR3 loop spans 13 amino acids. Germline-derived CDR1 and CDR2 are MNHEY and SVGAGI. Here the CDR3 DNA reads TGTGCCAGCAGTTCCGGGACAGGGTCCGAGCAGTACTTC. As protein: CASSSGTGSEQYF.

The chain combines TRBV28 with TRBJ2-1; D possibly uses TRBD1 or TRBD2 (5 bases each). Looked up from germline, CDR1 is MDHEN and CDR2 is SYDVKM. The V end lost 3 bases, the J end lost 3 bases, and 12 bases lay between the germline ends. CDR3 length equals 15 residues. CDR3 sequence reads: CASSFGGDNYNEQFF. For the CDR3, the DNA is TGTGCCAGCAGTTTTGGGGGAGATAACTACAATGAGCAGTTCTTC.

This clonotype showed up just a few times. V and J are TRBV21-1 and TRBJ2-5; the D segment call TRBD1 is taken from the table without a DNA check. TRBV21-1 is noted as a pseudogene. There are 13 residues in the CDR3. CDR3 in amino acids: CASSWDTQETQYF. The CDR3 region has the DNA TGTGCCAGCAGCTGGGACACCCAAGAGACCCAGTACTTC.

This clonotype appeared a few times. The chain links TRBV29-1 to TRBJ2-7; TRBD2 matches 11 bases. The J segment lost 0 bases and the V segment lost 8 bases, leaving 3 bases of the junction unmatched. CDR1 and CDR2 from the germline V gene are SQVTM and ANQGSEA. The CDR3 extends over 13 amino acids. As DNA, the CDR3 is TGCAGCACTAGCGGGAGAGGCTCCTACGAGCAGTACTTC. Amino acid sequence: CSTSGRGSYEQYF.

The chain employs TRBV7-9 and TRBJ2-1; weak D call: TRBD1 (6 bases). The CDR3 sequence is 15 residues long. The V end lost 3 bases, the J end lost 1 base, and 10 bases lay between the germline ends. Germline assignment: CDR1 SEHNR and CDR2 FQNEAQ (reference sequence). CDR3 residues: CASSLDSVSYNEQFF. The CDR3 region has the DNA TGTGCCAGCAGCTTGGACAGCGTTTCCTACAATGAGCAGTTCTTC.

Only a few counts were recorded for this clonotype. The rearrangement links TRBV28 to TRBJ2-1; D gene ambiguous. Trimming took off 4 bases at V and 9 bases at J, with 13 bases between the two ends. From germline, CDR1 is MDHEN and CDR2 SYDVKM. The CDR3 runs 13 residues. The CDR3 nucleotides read TGTGCCAGCAGTTGGGCCAGGACGGGTGAGCAGTTCTTC. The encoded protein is CASSWARTGEQFF.